This passage covers 15 T cell receptor beta chains from one sample sequenced in a study of blood T cell repertoires in COVID-19. The table came from immunoSEQ multiplex PCR; TCRdb's copy has only in-frame clones and leaves some out. In the table there are about 250,000 clones, around four fifths of which are singletons. Sequences were obtained from peripheral blood. The source is a woman aged 55-69 years with active or convalescent COVID-19.

The chain carries TRBV4-2 and TRBJ1-5; TRBD1 might be the D (5 bases). Germline V gene sequence: CDR1 LGHNA, CDR2 YNFKEQ. V lost 1 base and J lost 2, with 15 bases in between. The CDR3 runs 17 residues. The CDR3 loop is CASSQADSGGGNQPQHF. In DNA, the CDR3 is TGTGCCAGCAGCCAAGCTGACTCGGGGGGGGGCAATCAGCCCCAGCATTTT.

This clone was recorded only once. The rearrangement uses TRBV11-2 and TRBJ2-3; 8 positions match TRBD2. The CDR3 has 15 amino acids. Losses at the gene ends were 6 bases for V and 4 bases for J; bases not matched to a gene: 9. CDR1 and CDR2 from the germline V gene are SGHAT and FQNNGV. The CDR3 coding sequence is TGTGCCAGCAGTTTTAATGCGGGAGGTTCAGATACGCAGTATTTT. Translated: CASSFNAGGSDTQYF.

This chain joins TRBV10-2 and TRBJ2-3; D possibly corresponds to TRBD2 (5 bases). Germline loops: CDR1 WSHSY, CDR2 SAAADI. The CDR3 has 15 residues. Trimming left V 6 bases short and J 2 bases short, with 15 bases between. The DNA for the CDR3 is TGCGCCAGCAGGTCCACAAGAGCGGCCACAGATACGCAGTATTTT. Translation: CASRSTRAATDTQYF.

The V and J genes are TRBV10-1 and TRBJ2-7; TRBD1 matches 12 bases. Trimming at V came to 0 bases and at J to 5 bases, leaving 11 bases not matched to a gene. The CDR3 extends over 18 amino acids. The V gene's germline CDR1 is WNHNN and CDR2 SYGVQD (reference sequence). DNA of the CDR3: TGCGCCAGCAGTGAGTCGACGGGACAGGGGGCGCAAAATGACGAGCAGTACGTC. Translating it yields CASSESTGQGAQNDEQYV.

The chain uses TRBV21-1 and TRBJ1-2. TRBV21-1 is marked as a pseudogene. The CDR3 length is 13 residues. CDR3 nucleotides: TGTGCCAGCAGCAAAGCGCGTGGACCTCGAGGGACCTTC. Amino acids: CASSKARGPRGTF.

The chain links TRBV6-2 or TRBV6-3 to TRBJ2-5; 7 positions match TRBD2. Per germline, CDR1 MNHEY and CDR2 SVGEGT. With V trimmed by 4 bases and J by 4 bases, 12 bases remained unmatched. This CDR3 region has 16 residues. The CDR3 loop is CASSWPSGPSGETQYF. CDR3 nucleotide sequence: TGTGCCAGCAGTTGGCCTAGCGGACCTTCGGGAGAGACCCAGTACTTC.

The chain uses TRBV11-3 and TRBJ1-4; TRBD1 aligns across 9 bases. Losses at the gene ends were 4 bases for V and 7 bases for J; bases not matched to a gene: 7. The CDR3 extends over 15 amino acids. Germline V CDR1 and CDR2: SGHNT, YENEEA. CDR3 sequence reads: CASSSGQGKGEKLFF. CDR3 in DNA: TGTGCCAGCAGCTCCGGACAGGGGAAGGGTGAAAAACTGTTTTTT.

This clone was counted between two and nine times. The chain couples TRBV7-2 to TRBJ1-6, with 9 nucleotides matching TRBD1. Looked up from germline, CDR1 is SGHTA and CDR2 is FQGNSA. V trimming: 1 base; J trimming: 7 bases; junction bases outside the gene matches: 2. The CDR3 consists of 15 residues. The chain's CDR3 is CASSLEDRGNSPLHF. As DNA, the CDR3 is TGTGCCAGCAGCTTAGAGGACAGGGGAAATTCACCCCTCCACTTT. Full variable domain (missing parts from reference TRBV7-2 and TRBJ1-6): GAGVSQSPSNKVTEKGKDVELRCDPISGHTALYWYRQSLGQGLEFLIYFQGNSAPDKSGLPSDRFSAERTGGSVSTLTIQRTQQEDSAVYLCASSLEDRGNSPLHFGNGTRLTVT.

This clone turned up a few times. The chain combines TRBV6-5 with TRBJ2-7, with 8 bases lining up with TRBD1. Germline V gene data show CDR1 as MNHEY and CDR2 as SVGAGI. Losses at the gene ends were 5 bases for V and 0 bases for J; bases not matched to a gene: 6. The CDR3 length is 15 residues. CDR3 DNA: TGTGCCAGCAGTAAGACAGGGGAGACCTCCTACGAGCAGTACGTC. The encoded protein is CASSKTGETSYEQYV.

The V gene is TRBV18, the J gene TRBJ1-6; 8 bases line up with TRBD1. V lost 6 bases to trimming and J lost 8 bases; unmatched junction nucleotides: 6. CDR1 and CDR2 (germline): KGHSH, LQKENI. This CDR3 spans 14 amino acids. CDR3 in amino acids: CASSAGQGYSPLHF. CDR3 nucleotides: TGTGCCAGCTCGGCAGGACAGGGATATTCACCCCTCCACTTT. Filled out from reference TRBV18 and TRBJ1-6, the complete variable domain reads NAGVMQNPRHLVRRRGQEARLRCSPMKGHSHVYWYRQLPEEGLKFMVYLQKENIIDESGMPKERFSAEFPKEGPSILRIQQVVRGDSAAYFCASSAGQGYSPLHFGNGTRLTVT.

The chain has TRBV5-1 and TRBJ2-3, with D unresolved. This CDR3 is 14 amino acids long. Germline lookup yields CDR1 SGHRS and CDR2 YFSETQ. Trimming cost V 5 bases and J 0 bases, with 10 bases left between them. DNA of the CDR3: TGCGCCAGCAGTTATCAGACTAGCACAGATACGCAGTATTTT. Translation gives CASSYQTSTDTQYF.

The V call is TRBV5-1, the J call TRBJ2-3, with 10 bases matching TRBD2. Germline V lookup: CDR1 SGHRS, CDR2 YFSETQ. The CDR3 is made up of 18 amino acids. With 1 base clipped from V and 4 bases from J, the junction kept 12 bases outside the gene matches. The CDR3 bases are TGCGCCAGCAGCTTGCAAAGCGGGGGGGCCTCTGGGGCAGATACGCAGTATTTT. The encoded protein is CASSLQSGGASGADTQYF.

J is TRBJ1-3 and V is TRBV14; D is possibly TRBD1 (5 bases). The CDR3 loop spans 15 amino acids. V was cut by 5 bases and J by 1 base, with 12 bases left in between. Germline V gene data show CDR1 as SGHDN and CDR2 as FVKESK. The CDR3 region is CASSYRIGSGNTIYF. The CDR3 region has the DNA TGTGCCAGCAGCTACAGGATAGGGTCTGGAAACACCATATATTTT.

This chain joins TRBV5-4 and TRBJ2-1; the D gene is possibly TRBD2 (6 bases). This CDR3 is built from 14 residues. CDR1 is SGHNT, CDR2 YYREEE, per germline (reference sequence). Deletions cut 4 bases from V and 9 bases from J, with 17 bases between. The CDR3 DNA follows: TGTGCCAGCAGCGCAAAACTAGCAGGTGGTGAGCAGTTCTTC. The encoded protein is CASSAKLAGGEQFF.

The genes are TRBV18 and TRBJ1-2; D possibly corresponds to TRBD1 (5 bases). This CDR3 has 13 amino acids. V was pared by 3 bases and J by 7 bases, with 12 bases between. From germline, CDR1 is KGHSH and CDR2 LQKENI. CDR3 region: CASSPGPGFGYTF. The CDR3 DNA is TGTGCCAGCTCACCGGGCCCAGGGTTTGGCTACACCTTC.